Reported below is one TCR beta chain. Its antigen remains unknown. The data were taken from a study of regulatory dendritic cells for organ transplantation. The wider study: Regulatory dendritic cells were monocyte-derived, receiving vitamin D3 on days 0 and 4 and IL-10 on day 4.

The data were produced by immunoSEQ multiplex PCR, yet TCRdb's version contains in-frame clones alone and is incomplete. The table shows about 18,000 clones, with 70% to 85% occurring only once. Overall study results and limits: Memory T cells were less diverse than naive, with memory CD8+ most oligoclonal. The authors noted considerable between-person heterogeneity in alloreactive memory CD8+ cells.

Sorted subsets were CFSE-labeled and cultured four to five days with allogeneic dendritic cells. CD4+ or CD8+ T cells were sorted as naive CD45RA+ or memory CD45RO+. The sample taken for sequencing was memory CD4+ T cells from blood cultured with regulatory dendritic cells. As to subset: CD45RO+ memory T cells. This receptor was obtained from a human donor in good health.

The CDR3 DNA sequence: TGTGCCAGCAGCTTCCATAGCCAGCCCCAGCATTTT. Translating it yields CASSFHSQPQHF. The V gene is TRBV7-2, the J gene TRBJ1-5; no reliable D call. CDR3 length: 12 amino acids. From germline, CDR1 is SGHTA and CDR2 FQGNSA. Trimming stripped 3 bases from V and 7 bases from J, with 7 bases between.